The 12 T cell receptor beta chains given below trace back to one sample, sequenced in a study of T cells in Graves' hyperthyroidism and ophthalmopathy. Amplified TCR beta CDR3 regions derived from RNA transcripts. TCR CDR3 regions were first amplified by RT-PCR with HTBI primers. TCRdb reprocessed the multiplex PCR reads via MiXCR and lists one record per CDR3 protein. The data show 650,000 to 750,000 distinct CDR3 sequences, 11% to 15% seen once. The source material was blood. The source is a woman in her late teens or twenties with Graves' hyperthyroidism.

This clonotype was observed a few times. This chain connects TRBV6-2 or TRBV6-3 to TRBJ1-4, with D possibly TRBD1 on 5 matching bases. The CDR3 extends over 15 amino acids. V gave up 6 bases and J gave up 5 bases, with 16 bases separating them. Germline values: CDR1 MNHEY, CDR2 SVGEGT. CDR3 sequence: CASRDPTAVNEKLFF. CDR3 DNA: TGTGCCAGCAGGGATCCGACAGCAGTAAATGAAAAACTGTTTTTT.

In this sample, this clonotype turned up a few times. The V call is TRBV29-1, the J call TRBJ2-1; 8 bases fit TRBD2. This CDR3 has 17 amino acids. Germline assignment: CDR1 SQVTM and CDR2 ANQGSEA. After removal of 0 bases from V and 0 bases from J, the junction contained 7 bases not matched to a gene. CDR3 residues: CSVEEGSGSISYNEQFF. CDR3 in DNA: TGCAGCGTTGAAGAAGGGAGCGGGAGCATCTCCTACAATGAGCAGTTCTTC.

This clonotype has at least ten counts. The genes are TRBV27 and TRBJ2-7; a possible D gene is TRBD2 (6 bases). V was cut by 5 bases and J by 5 bases, with 19 bases left in between. The CDR3 loop spans 15 amino acids. Germline V gene lookup returns CDR1 MNHEY and CDR2 SMNVEV (reference sequence). The CDR3 nucleotides read TGTGCCAGCAGTACATATGCCCTAACTAGCAACGAGCAGTACTTC. Protein: CASSTYALTSNEQYF.

This clonotype has at least ten counts. The V call is TRBV20-1, the J call TRBJ2-3; TRBD2 agrees at 10 bases. From germline, CDR1 is DFQATT and CDR2 SNEGSKA (reference sequence). V shed 6 bases and J 5 bases; nucleotides not matched to a gene: 11. CDR3 length: 15 amino acids. The CDR3 loop reads CSAGGLAGEGDTQYF. In DNA form, the CDR3 reads TGCAGTGCGGGGGGCCTAGCGGGAGAGGGAGATACGCAGTATTTT.

This clonotype turned up a few times. A much larger clonotype is one base distant, so this may be a read error. V usage is TRBV7-9 and J usage is TRBJ2-1, with 11 bases lining up with TRBD2. This CDR3 has 15 residues. Germline CDR1 SEHNR, CDR2 FQNEAQ (reference sequence). The CDR3 DNA reads TGTGCCAGCAGCCAGGGACTAGCGGCCTACAATGAGCAGCTCTTC. Its protein is CASSQGLAAYNEQLF.

This clonotype was counted many times. This rearrangement joins TRBV9 to TRBJ2-3, with TRBD2 matching over 9 bases. V lost 3 bases to trimming and J lost 9 bases; unmatched junction nucleotides: 17. Germline assignment: CDR1 SGDLS and CDR2 YYNGEE. The CDR3 runs to 17 residues. The CDR3 loop reads CASSASGVAGVPSTQYF. The CDR3 DNA sequence: TGTGCCAGCAGCGCTTCCGGGGTAGCGGGAGTACCGTCCACGCAGTATTTT.

This clonotype has a handful of counts. V gene TRBV20-1 combines with J gene TRBJ2-7, with a tentative D call TRBD2 (6 bases). CDR3 length equals 12 residues. Trimming shortened V by 6 bases and J by 2 bases, and 11 bases separated the two germline ends. Germline CDR1 and CDR2: DFQATT and SNEGSKA (reference sequence). CDR3 nucleotides: TGCAGTGCGTCCAGGACTACCTACGAGCAGTACTTC. Amino acid sequence: CSASRTTYEQYF.

This clonotype showed up many times. The chain is built from TRBV15 and TRBJ2-7; D might be TRBD2 (6 bases). CDR3 length: 16 residues. Germline V gene lookup returns CDR1 LNHNV and CDR2 YYDKDF (reference sequence). With 0 bases removed from V and 2 bases from J, the gap between germline ends came to 14 bases. CDR3 nucleotide sequence: TGTGCCACCAGCAGAGATCCTGGGGGGATGGCCTACGAGCAGTACTTC. This encodes CATSRDPGGMAYEQYF.

This clonotype has a handful of counts. The gene calls are TRBV4-2 and TRBJ2-1, with D possibly matching TRBD1 (7 bases). The CDR3 extends over 18 amino acids. Germline V gene sequence: CDR1 LGHNA, CDR2 YNFKEQ. V was shortened by 4 bases and J by 11 bases, with 30 bases between the two germline ends. Here the CDR3 reads CASSRSTSRGTLLNKQFF. In DNA, the CDR3 is TGTGCCAGCAGCCGCTCCACTAGCAGGGGGACCTTGTTAAATAAGCAGTTCTTC.

The chain combines TRBV7-9 with TRBJ1-6; a possible D gene is TRBD1 (6 bases). The V gene's germline CDR1 is SEHNR and CDR2 FQNEAQ (reference sequence). The CDR3 is made up of 16 amino acids. Trimming stripped 1 base from V and 7 bases from J, with 14 bases between. DNA of the CDR3: TGTGCCAGCAGCTTAGATCCAGGGGCCTCCAATTCACCCCTCCACTTT. Encoded protein: CASSLDPGASNSPLHF.

This clonotype was observed at least ten times. V usage is TRBV7-9 and J usage is TRBJ2-3; 10 bases match TRBD1. The CDR3 consists of 15 residues. Germline CDR1 SEHNR, CDR2 FQNEAQ (reference sequence). The J segment lost 5 bases and the V segment lost 2 bases, leaving 4 bases of the junction unmatched. The CDR3 nucleotides read TGTGCCAGCAGCTTAAGGGACAGGGGTATAGATACGCAGTATTTT. Protein sequence: CASSLRDRGIDTQYF.

This clonotype was seen only a few times. V gene TRBV18 combines with J gene TRBJ2-1; 8 nucleotides match TRBD2. The CDR3 is 15 residues long. Germline V gene sequence: CDR1 KGHSH, CDR2 LQKENI. Trimming removed 2 bases from V and 7 bases from J; junction bases left unmatched: 7. CDR3 in DNA: TGTGCCAGCTCACCAAGGAGCGGGAGTGTTAATGAGCAGTTCTTC. Translation gives CASSPRSGSVNEQFF.